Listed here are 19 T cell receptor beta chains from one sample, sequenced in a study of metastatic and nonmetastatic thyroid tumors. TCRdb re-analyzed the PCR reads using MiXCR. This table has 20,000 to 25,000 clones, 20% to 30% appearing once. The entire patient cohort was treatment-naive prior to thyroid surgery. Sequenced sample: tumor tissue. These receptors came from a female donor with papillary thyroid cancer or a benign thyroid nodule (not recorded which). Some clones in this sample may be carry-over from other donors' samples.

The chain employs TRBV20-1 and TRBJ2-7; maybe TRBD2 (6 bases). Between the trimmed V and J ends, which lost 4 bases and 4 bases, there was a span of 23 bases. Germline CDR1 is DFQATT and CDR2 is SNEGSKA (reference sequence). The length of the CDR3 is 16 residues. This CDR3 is CSANSPGGVGWYEQYF. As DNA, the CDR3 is TGCAGTGCTAACTCCCCTGGCGGGGTCGGGTGGTACGAGCAGTACTTC.

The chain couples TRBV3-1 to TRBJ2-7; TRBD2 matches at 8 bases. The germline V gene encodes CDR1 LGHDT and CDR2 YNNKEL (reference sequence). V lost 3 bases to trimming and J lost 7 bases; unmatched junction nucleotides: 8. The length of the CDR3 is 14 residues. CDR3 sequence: CASSHGLASVEQYF. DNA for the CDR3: TGTGCCAGCAGCCATGGACTAGCATCCGTGGAGCAGTACTTC.

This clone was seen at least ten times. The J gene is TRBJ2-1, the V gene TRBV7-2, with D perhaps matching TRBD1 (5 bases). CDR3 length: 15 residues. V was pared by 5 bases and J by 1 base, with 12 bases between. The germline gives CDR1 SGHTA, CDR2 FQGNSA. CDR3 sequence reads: CASSRAQGSYNEQFF. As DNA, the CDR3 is TGTGCCAGCAGCCGGGCCCAGGGTTCCTACAATGAGCAGTTCTTC.

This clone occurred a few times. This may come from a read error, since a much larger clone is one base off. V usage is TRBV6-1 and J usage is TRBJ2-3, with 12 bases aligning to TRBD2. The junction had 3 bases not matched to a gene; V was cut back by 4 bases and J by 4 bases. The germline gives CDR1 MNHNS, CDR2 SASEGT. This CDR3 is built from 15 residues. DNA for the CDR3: TGTGCCAGCAGTGGCTGGACTAGCGGGGCAGATACGCAGTATTTT. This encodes CASSGWTSGADTQYF.

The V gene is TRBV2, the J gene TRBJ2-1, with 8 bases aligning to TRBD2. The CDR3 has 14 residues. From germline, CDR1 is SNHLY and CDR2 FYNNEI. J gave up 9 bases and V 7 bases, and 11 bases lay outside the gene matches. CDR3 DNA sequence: TGTGCCAGCATTGGGGGGGCGGGGGGTAGTGAGCAGTTCTTC. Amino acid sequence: CASIGGAGGSEQFF.

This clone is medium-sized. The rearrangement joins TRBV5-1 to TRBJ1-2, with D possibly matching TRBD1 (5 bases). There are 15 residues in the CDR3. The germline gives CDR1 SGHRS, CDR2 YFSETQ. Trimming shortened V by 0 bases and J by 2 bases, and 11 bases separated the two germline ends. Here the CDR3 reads CASSLGYGANYGYTF. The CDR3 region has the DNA TGCGCCAGCAGCTTGGGATACGGGGCCAACTATGGCTACACCTTC.

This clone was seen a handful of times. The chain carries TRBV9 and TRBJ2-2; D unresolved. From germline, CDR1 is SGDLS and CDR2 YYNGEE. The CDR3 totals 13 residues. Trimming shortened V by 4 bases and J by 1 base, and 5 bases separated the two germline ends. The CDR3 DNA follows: TGTGCCAGCAGCTACGGGAACACCGGGGAGCTGTTTTTT. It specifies CASSYGNTGELFF. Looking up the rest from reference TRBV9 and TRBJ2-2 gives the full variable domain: DSGVTQTPKHLITATGQRVTLRCSPRSGDLSVYWYQQSLDQGLQFLIQYYNGEERAKGNILERFSAQQFPDLHSELNLSSLELGDSALYFCASSYGNTGELFFGEGSRLTVL.

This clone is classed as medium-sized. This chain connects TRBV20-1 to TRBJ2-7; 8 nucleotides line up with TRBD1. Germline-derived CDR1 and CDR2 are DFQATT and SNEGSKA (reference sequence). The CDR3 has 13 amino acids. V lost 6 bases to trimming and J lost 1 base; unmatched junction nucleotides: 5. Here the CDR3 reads CSADRGESYEQYF. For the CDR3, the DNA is TGCAGTGCCGACAGGGGAGAATCCTACGAGCAGTACTTC.

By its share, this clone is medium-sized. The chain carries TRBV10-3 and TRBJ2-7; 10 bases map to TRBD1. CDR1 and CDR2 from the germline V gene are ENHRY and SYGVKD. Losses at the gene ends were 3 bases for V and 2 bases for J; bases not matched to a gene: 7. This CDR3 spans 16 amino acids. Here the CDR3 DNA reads TGTGCCATCAGTGACCCGGGACAGGGGTACCCCTACGAGCAGTACTTC. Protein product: CAISDPGQGYPYEQYF.

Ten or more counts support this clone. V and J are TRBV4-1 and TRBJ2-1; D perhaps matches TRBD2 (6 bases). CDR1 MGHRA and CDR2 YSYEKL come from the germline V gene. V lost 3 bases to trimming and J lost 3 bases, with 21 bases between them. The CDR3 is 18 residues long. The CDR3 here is CASSQEWGAGAGYNEQFF. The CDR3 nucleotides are TGCGCCAGCAGCCAGGAGTGGGGAGCGGGCGCGGGCTACAATGAGCAGTTCTTC.

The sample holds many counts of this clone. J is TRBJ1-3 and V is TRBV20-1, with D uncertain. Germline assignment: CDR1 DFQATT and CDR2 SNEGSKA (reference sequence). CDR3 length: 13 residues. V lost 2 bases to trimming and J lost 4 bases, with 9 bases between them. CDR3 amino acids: CSARRTDGNTIYF. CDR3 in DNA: TGCAGTGCTAGAAGGACGGACGGAAACACCATATATTTT.

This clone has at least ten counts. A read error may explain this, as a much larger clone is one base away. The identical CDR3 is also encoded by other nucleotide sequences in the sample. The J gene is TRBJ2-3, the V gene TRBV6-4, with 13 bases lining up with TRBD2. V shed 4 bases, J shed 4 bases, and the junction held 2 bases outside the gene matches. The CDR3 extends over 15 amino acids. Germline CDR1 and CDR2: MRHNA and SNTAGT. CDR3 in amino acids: CASSGGTSGADTQYF. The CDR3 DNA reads TGTGCCAGCAGTGGCGGGACTAGCGGGGCAGATACGCAGTATTTT.

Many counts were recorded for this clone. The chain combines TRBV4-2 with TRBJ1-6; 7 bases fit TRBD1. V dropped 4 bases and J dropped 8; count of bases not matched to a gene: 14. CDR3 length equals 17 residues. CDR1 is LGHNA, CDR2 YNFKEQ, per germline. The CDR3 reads CASSPLGDSLAHSPLHF. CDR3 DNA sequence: TGTGCCAGCAGCCCATTGGGGGACAGCCTCGCGCATTCACCCCTCCACTTT.

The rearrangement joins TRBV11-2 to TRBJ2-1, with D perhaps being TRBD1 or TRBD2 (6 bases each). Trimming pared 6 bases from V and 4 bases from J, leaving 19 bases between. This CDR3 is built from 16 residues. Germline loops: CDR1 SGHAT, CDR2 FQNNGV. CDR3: CASSRGSGAEYNEQFF. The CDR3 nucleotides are TGTGCCAGCAGTCGAGGGTCGGGGGCAGAATACAATGAGCAGTTCTTC.

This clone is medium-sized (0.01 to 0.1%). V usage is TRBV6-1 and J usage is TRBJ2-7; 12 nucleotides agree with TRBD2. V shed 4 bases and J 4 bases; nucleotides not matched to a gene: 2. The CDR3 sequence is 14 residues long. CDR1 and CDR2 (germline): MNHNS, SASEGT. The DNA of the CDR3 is TGTGCCAGCAGTGGTACTAGCGGGGGGTACGAGCAGTACTTC. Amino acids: CASSGTSGGYEQYF.

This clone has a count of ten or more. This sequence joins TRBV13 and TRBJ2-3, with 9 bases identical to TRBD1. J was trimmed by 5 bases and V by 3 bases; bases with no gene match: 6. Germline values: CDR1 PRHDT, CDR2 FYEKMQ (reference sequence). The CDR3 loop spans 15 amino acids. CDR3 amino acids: CASSFWDRVVDTQYF. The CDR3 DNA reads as TGTGCCAGCAGCTTTTGGGACAGGGTGGTAGATACGCAGTATTTT.

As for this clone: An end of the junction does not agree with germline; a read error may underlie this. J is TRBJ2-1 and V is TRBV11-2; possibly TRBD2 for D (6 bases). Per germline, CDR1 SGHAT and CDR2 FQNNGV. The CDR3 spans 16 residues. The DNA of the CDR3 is TGTGCCAGCAGCTTAGAAGGGGAGCGGGTAGGAAATGAGCAGTCCTTC. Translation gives CASSLEGERVGNEQSF.

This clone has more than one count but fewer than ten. In DNA form, the CDR3 reads TGTGCCAGCAGGGAACAGGGGGCGAAAATAAATGAGCAGTTCTTC. Residues: CASREQGAKINEQFF. The J gene is TRBJ2-1, the V gene TRBV6-1, with 9 bases matching TRBD1. Per the germline V gene, CDR1 is MNHNS and CDR2 is SASEGT. The CDR3 covers 15 residues. V lost 6 bases and J lost 7; bases outside the gene matches: 10.

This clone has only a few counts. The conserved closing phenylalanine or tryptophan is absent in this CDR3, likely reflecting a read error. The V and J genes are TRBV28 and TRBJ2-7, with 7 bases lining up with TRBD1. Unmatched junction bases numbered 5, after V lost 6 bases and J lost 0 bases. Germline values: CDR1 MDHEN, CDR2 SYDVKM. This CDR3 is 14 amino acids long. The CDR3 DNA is TGTGCCAGCAGGAACCAGGGGGTCTCCTACGAGCAGTACTCC. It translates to CASRNQGVSYEQYS.